What follows are 23 T cell receptor beta chains derived from one specimen sequenced in a study of T cells in Graves' hyperthyroidism and ophthalmopathy. From RNA transcripts, TCR beta CDR3 regions were amplified. The HTBI primer set drove a first-round RT-PCR of the TCR CDR3. TCRdb re-derived calls from the multiplex PCR reads in MiXCR, one entry per CDR3 protein. The top ten clones hold roughly a fifth of a sample with roughly 350,000 distinct CDR3 sequences, more than 12% of them seen once. The sample consisted of blood. The origin of the receptors is a woman in her twenties or thirties with Graves' ophthalmopathy.

This clonotype came up many times. The J gene is TRBJ1-1, the V gene TRBV6-5; D is uncertain. Germline V gene data show CDR1 as MNHEY and CDR2 as SVGAGI. V lost 1 base and J lost 2, with 8 bases in between. The CDR3 spans 14 residues. The CDR3 DNA sequence: TGTGCCAGCAGTTACTTGGGCGGAAACACTGAAGCTTTCTTT. Its protein product is CASSYLGGNTEAFF.

This clonotype was found a few times. This sequence joins TRBV4-2 and TRBJ2-4, with D perhaps TRBD1 (6 bases). V was shortened by 1 base and J by 9 bases, with 19 bases between the two germline ends. Germline assignment: CDR1 LGHNA and CDR2 YNFKEQ. The CDR3 is 16 amino acids. The DNA of the CDR3 is TGTGCCAGCAGCCAAGGAATCGGGACAAATTGGAGCATTCAGTACTTC. Protein sequence: CASSQGIGTNWSIQYF.

In its sample, this clonotype was seen many times. This rearrangement joins TRBV2 to TRBJ1-6, with D possibly matching TRBD1 (6 bases). Trimming left V 2 bases short and J 9 bases short, with 11 bases between. The length of the CDR3 is 14 residues. Germline V gene lookup returns CDR1 SNHLY and CDR2 FYNNEI. CDR3 protein: CASSESRGSSPLHF. CDR3 nucleotide sequence: TGTGCCAGCAGTGAAAGCAGGGGAAGTTCACCCCTCCACTTT.

J is TRBJ1-1 and V is TRBV30; D is uncertain. Deletions cut 2 bases from V and 7 bases from J, with 8 bases between. Per the germline V gene, CDR1 is GTSNPN and CDR2 is SVGIG (reference sequence). This CDR3 contains 11 residues. The CDR3: CAWSRAVEAFF. In DNA, the CDR3 is TGTGCCTGGAGTCGGGCAGTTGAAGCTTTCTTT.

The table lists this clonotype with many counts. The V and J genes are TRBV15 and TRBJ2-5, with 7 bases matching TRBD2. The CDR3 is 13 residues long. Germline-derived CDR1 and CDR2 are LNHNV and YYDKDF (reference sequence). With V trimmed by 4 bases and J by 4 bases, 3 bases remained unmatched. CDR3 residues: CATSNIAGETQYF. The CDR3 region has the DNA TGTGCCACCAGCAATATAGCGGGAGAGACCCAGTACTTC.

In its sample, this clonotype was seen a few times. The chain links TRBV12-3 or TRBV12-4 to TRBJ1-2; the D is unclear. This CDR3 has 12 amino acids. V lost 6 bases to trimming and J lost 5 bases, with 10 bases between them. This CDR3 is CASRLGTYGYTF. The CDR3 DNA reads TGTGCCAGCAGACTAGGAACGTATGGCTACACCTTC.

On this clonotype itself: A much bigger clone sits one base away, suggesting this may be a read error. The V and J genes are TRBV7-8 and TRBJ2-5, with D possibly TRBD1 on 7 matching bases. V was shortened by 6 bases and J by 6 bases, with 14 bases between the two germline ends. The CDR3 length is 13 residues. Germline V gene lookup returns CDR1 SGHVS and CDR2 FQNEAQ. The CDR3 reads CASRGGGAKTQYF. In DNA, the CDR3 is TGTGCCAGCAGAGGGGGCGGGGCAAAGACCCAGTACTTC.

This clonotype was detected ten times or more. This rearrangement joins TRBV29-1 to TRBJ2-7; 12 positions match TRBD2. Trimming at V came to 7 bases and at J to 6 bases, leaving 16 bases not matched to a gene. The CDR3 runs to 16 residues. CDR1 and CDR2 (germline): SQVTM, ANQGSEA. CDR3 coding DNA: TGCAGCGCCCTAACCTCGTCTAGCGGGGGGGCCTCCGAGCAGTACTTC. Its translation: CSALTSSSGGASEQYF.

Regarding this clonotype: Being one base from a much bigger clone, this may be a read error. V gene TRBV5-1 combines with J gene TRBJ2-1, with TRBD2 matching over 9 bases. Germline V CDR1 and CDR2: SGHRS, YFSETQ. CDR3 length: 14 residues. In nucleotides, the CDR3 is TGCGCCAGCGGCCTAGCGGGGCTATACAATGAGCAGCTCTTC. It translates to CASGLAGLYNEQLF.

This clonotype was found many times. This sequence joins TRBV28 and TRBJ2-5, with D perhaps matching TRBD1 (5 bases). Germline CDR1 reads MDHEN; CDR2 reads SYDVKM. With 2 bases removed from V and 4 bases from J, the gap between germline ends came to 14 bases. The CDR3 loop spans 15 amino acids. The CDR3: CASSLRGDGIETQYF. In DNA form, the CDR3 reads TGTGCCAGCAGTTTAAGGGGCGATGGTATAGAGACCCAGTACTTC.

This clonotype was seen at least ten times. The chain is built from TRBV15 and TRBJ2-1; TRBD2 is a possible D gene (5 bases). Germline V lookup: CDR1 LNHNV, CDR2 YYDKDF (reference sequence). CDR3 length: 15 residues. V dropped 0 bases and J dropped 5 bases, with 11 bases sitting between them. The CDR3 sequence is CATSRELRGNNEQFF. In DNA, the CDR3 is TGTGCCACCAGCAGAGAACTCCGGGGAAACAATGAGCAGTTCTTC.

This clonotype was counted between two and nine times. The rearrangement uses TRBV20-1 and TRBJ2-7; D is undetermined. The CDR3 length is 11 residues. V dropped 6 bases and J dropped 10 bases, with 16 bases sitting between them. Germline CDR1 DFQATT, CDR2 SNEGSKA (reference sequence). CDR3 DNA sequence: TGCAGTGCCCCGGACGTCCCCGACCAGTACTTC. Residues: CSAPDVPDQYF.

The J gene is TRBJ1-1, the V gene TRBV5-1; tentatively, D is TRBD1 (6 bases). V was pared by 0 bases and J by 5 bases, with 11 bases between. CDR3 length: 14 amino acids. Germline V gene sequence: CDR1 SGHRS, CDR2 YFSETQ. CDR3 sequence (DNA): TGCGCCAGCAGCTTGGATGGGGGGACAACTGAAGCTTTCTTT. Translation gives CASSLDGGTTEAFF.

A few counts support this clonotype. The chain combines TRBV24-1 with TRBJ1-1; 7 positions match TRBD1. CDR1 and CDR2 (germline): KGHDR, SFDVKD. This CDR3 is 16 amino acids long. V shed 3 bases and J 0 bases; nucleotides not matched to a gene: 6. This CDR3 reads CATSDEQGTMNTEAFF. DNA of the CDR3: TGTGCCACCAGTGATGAACAGGGGACCATGAACACTGAAGCTTTCTTT.

This clonotype was counted ten times or more. The V call is TRBV7-8, the J call TRBJ2-7; D might be TRBD2 (5 bases). Germline loops: CDR1 SGHVS, CDR2 FQNEAQ. CDR3 size: 14 residues. V was cut by 4 bases and J by 2 bases, with 12 bases left in between. CDR3 loop: CASSSERIAYEQYF. The CDR3 DNA sequence: TGTGCCAGCAGCTCCGAGCGGATTGCCTACGAGCAGTACTTC.

V usage is TRBV27 and J usage is TRBJ1-6; D is undetermined. The CDR3 runs 15 residues. With 8 bases removed from V and 0 bases from J, the gap between germline ends came to 11 bases. In germline, CDR1 is MNHEY, CDR2 SMNVEV (reference sequence). The CDR3 spells CASGPPRSYNSPLHF. The CDR3 nucleotides read TGTGCCAGCGGCCCTCCTCGCTCCTATAATTCACCCCTCCACTTT.

The chain carries TRBV20-1 and TRBJ2-1, with 10 nucleotides matching TRBD2. This CDR3 spans 15 amino acids. Germline trimming cut 2 bases from V and 8 bases from J; bases unmatched to any gene: 9. Germline lookup yields CDR1 DFQATT and CDR2 SNEGSKA (reference sequence). The CDR3 sequence is CSARPKRGGLDEQFF. For the CDR3, the DNA is TGCAGTGCTAGACCCAAGCGGGGGGGCCTAGATGAGCAGTTCTTC.

This clonotype was recorded at least ten times. The chain joins TRBV2 to TRBJ2-5; D is undetermined. CDR1 and CDR2 from the germline V gene are SNHLY and FYNNEI. Trimming shortened V by 7 bases and J by 5 bases, and 17 bases separated the two germline ends. The CDR3 sequence is 14 residues long. The DNA of the CDR3 is TGTGCCAGCACTTCATTAACCTACGTCGAGACCCAGTACTTC. Translation gives CASTSLTYVETQYF.

In its sample, this clonotype was seen many times. The V gene is TRBV20-1, the J gene TRBJ1-4; a possible D gene is TRBD1 (5 bases). Trimming removed 3 bases from V and 0 bases from J, with 14 bases in between. CDR1 DFQATT and CDR2 SNEGSKA come from the germline V gene (reference sequence). The CDR3 extends over 16 amino acids. CDR3: CSARTEKRATNEKLFF. DNA of the CDR3: TGCAGTGCTAGGACAGAGAAGAGGGCAACTAATGAAAAACTGTTTTTT.

The chain couples TRBV9 to TRBJ1-2; no reliable D call. This CDR3 spans 12 amino acids. Trimming removed 5 bases from V and 5 bases from J, with 10 bases in between. Looked up from germline, CDR1 is SGDLS and CDR2 is YYNGEE. The CDR3 DNA reads as TGTGCCAGCAGGGGCTTCGGTTATGGCTACACCTTC. It is translated as CASRGFGYGYTF. The full variable domain, rest sourced from reference TRBV9 and TRBJ1-2, is DSGVTQTPKHLITATGQRVTLRCSPRSGDLSVYWYQQSLDQGLQFLIQYYNGEERAKGNILERFSAQQFPDLHSELNLSSLELGDSALYFCASRGFGYGYTFGSGTRLTVV.

The sample holds many counts of this clonotype. The V gene is TRBV7-9, the J gene TRBJ2-3; D unclear. The V gene's germline CDR1 is SEHNR and CDR2 FQNEAQ (reference sequence). Trimming left V 5 bases short and J 0 bases short, with 12 bases between. The CDR3 runs 15 residues. The CDR3 spells CASSTQFGSTDTQYF. In DNA form, the CDR3 reads TGTGCCAGCAGCACCCAGTTCGGGAGCACAGATACGCAGTATTTT.

This clonotype occurred many times. The rearrangement links TRBV29-1 to TRBJ2-3; 7 bases map to TRBD1. V lost 5 bases and J lost 6; bases outside the gene matches: 14. Germline CDR1 is SQVTM and CDR2 is ANQGSEA. CDR3 length: 15 residues. CDR3 sequence: CSVPRDSTFGDTQYF. The CDR3 nucleotides read TGCAGCGTTCCCCGGGACAGCACCTTCGGGGATACGCAGTATTTT.

This clonotype showed up just a few times. This may arise from a read error, as a much more abundant clone is one base away. The chain uses TRBV20-1 and TRBJ1-2; no clear D. Per germline, CDR1 DFQATT and CDR2 SNEGSKA (reference sequence). The CDR3 sequence is 14 residues long. CDR3 coding DNA: TGCAGTGCTAGAGATATGGCGGCATTCTATGGCTACGCCTTC. Its translation is CSARDMAAFYGYAF.